Following are 27 T cell receptor beta chains from one sample sequenced in a study of blood T cell repertoires in COVID-19. Produced via immunoSEQ multiplex PCR; TCRdb's table is partial and in-frame only. In the table there are some 270,000 clones, about 90% of which are singletons. The sequencing sample was made of PBMCs or T cells enriched from blood (not recorded which). Receptor source: a woman in her fifties or sixties who had recovered from COVID-19.

This chain joins TRBV9 and TRBJ1-1; 10 positions agree with TRBD1. Looked up from germline, CDR1 is SGDLS and CDR2 is YYNGEE. V shed 4 bases and J 7 bases; nucleotides not matched to a gene: 10. This CDR3 has 15 amino acids. CDR3 residues: CASSPTGQGEVEAFF. The CDR3 DNA follows: TGTGCCAGCAGCCCTACTGGACAGGGGGAAGTTGAAGCTTTCTTT.

The gene calls are TRBV29-1 and TRBJ2-1, with 9 positions matching TRBD1. CDR3 length: 16 residues. Germline V lookup: CDR1 SQVTM, CDR2 ANQGSEA. Trimming took 5 bases from V and 6 from J; bases not matched to a gene: 14. The CDR3 here is CSVPSSGTGRINEQFF. The CDR3 region has the DNA TGCAGCGTTCCGTCTTCCGGGACAGGGCGGATCAATGAGCAGTTCTTC.

The chain employs TRBV6-5 and TRBJ1-5; TRBD1 is a possible D gene (6 bases). Trimming cost V 11 bases and J 0 bases, with 17 bases left between them. The CDR3 is made up of 15 amino acids. The germline V gene has CDR1 MNHEY and CDR2 SVGAGI. CDR3 sequence (DNA): TGTGCCGTGCGGTGGGGGCTCGGTAGCAATCAGCCCCAGCATTTT. This gives the protein CAVRWGLGSNQPQHF.

As regards this clone: Other DNA sequences within the sample encode an identical CDR3. This sequence joins TRBV28 and TRBJ1-2; 10 bases are a match to TRBD1. Losses at the gene ends were 10 bases for V and 3 bases for J; bases not matched to a gene: 5. This CDR3 is built from 13 residues. Germline CDR1 and CDR2: MDHEN and SYDVKM. Here the CDR3 reads CATLTGGDYGYTF. CDR3 nucleotides: TGTGCCACCTTGACAGGGGGCGACTATGGCTACACCTTC.

The V gene is TRBV11-2, the J gene TRBJ2-7, with 9 nucleotides matching TRBD1. This CDR3 comprises 17 residues. Looked up from germline, CDR1 is SGHAT and CDR2 is FQNNGV. V lost 3 bases to trimming and J lost 7 bases; unmatched junction nucleotides: 16. The CDR3 protein is CASSFSSGTGPLREQYF. CDR3 coding DNA: TGTGCCAGCAGCTTTAGTTCCGGGACAGGGCCTTTGCGGGAGCAGTACTTC.

The chain combines TRBV2 with TRBJ1-6, with 10 bases that match TRBD1. Germline assignment: CDR1 SNHLY and CDR2 FYNNEI. The CDR3 spans 15 residues. Trimming removed 8 bases from V and 9 bases from J; junction bases left unmatched: 10. The chain's CDR3 is CASEDSDRGGSPLHF. CDR3 coding DNA: TGTGCCAGCGAAGATTCGGACAGGGGGGGTTCACCCCTCCACTTT.

The J gene is TRBJ2-5, the V gene TRBV5-6, with TRBD1 identical over 9 bases. The trim removed 4 bases at V and 5 bases at J, leaving 9 bases unmatched. CDR3 length equals 15 residues. The germline gives CDR1 SGHDT, CDR2 YYEEEE. Here the CDR3 reads CASSTRQGDYETQYF. In DNA form, the CDR3 reads TGTGCCAGCAGCACCCGACAGGGGGATTACGAGACCCAGTACTTC.

The chain combines TRBV19 with TRBJ1-3; D call uncertain. The ends were cut back, 7 bases at V and 4 bases at J, with 11 bases in the middle. The CDR3 runs to 13 residues. CDR1 and CDR2 (germline): LNHDA, SQIVND (reference sequence). CDR3: CASTPPYGNTIYF. The CDR3, as DNA: TGTGCCAGTACCCCTCCCTACGGAAACACCATATATTTT.

V is TRBV3-1 (or the pseudogene TRBV3-2) and J is TRBJ2-1; a possible D gene is TRBD1 (6 bases). The CDR3 sequence is 15 residues long. Germline-derived CDR1 and CDR2 are LGHDT and YNNKEL (reference sequence). Trimming left V 2 bases short and J 4 bases short, with 12 bases between. The CDR3 nucleotides are TGTGCCAGCAGCCAATTTTTGGGACAATACAATGAGCAGTTCTTC. It specifies CASSQFLGQYNEQFF.

V and J are TRBV15 and TRBJ1-2, with D possibly TRBD1 on 5 matching bases. V lost 0 bases to trimming and J lost 4 bases, with 9 bases between them. The CDR3 runs 14 residues. The germline V gene has CDR1 LNHNV and CDR2 YYDKDF (reference sequence). Written as DNA, the CDR3 is TGTGCCACCAGCAGAGATAAGGGGCCCTATGGCTACACCTTC. Protein sequence: CATSRDKGPYGYTF.

This chain's CDR3 is CASSLPQGYEQYF. The CDR3 region has the DNA TGTGCCAGCAGCCTCCCACAGGGCTACGAGCAGTACTTC. This chain uses TRBV5-4 with TRBJ2-7; the D gene is possibly TRBD1 (6 bases). Germline V gene lookup returns CDR1 SGHNT and CDR2 YYREEE (reference sequence). Trimming took 4 bases from V and 3 from J, leaving 11 bases between them. CDR3 length equals 13 residues.

The V and J genes are TRBV5-1 and TRBJ1-1; weak D call: TRBD1 (6 bases). The ends were cut back, 4 bases at V and 6 bases at J, with 16 bases in the middle. This CDR3 region has 14 residues. Germline assignment: CDR1 SGHRS and CDR2 YFSETQ. DNA of the CDR3: TGCGCCAGCAGCCCGGCAGGGGTCGACGCTGAAGCTTTCTTT. As protein: CASSPAGVDAEAFF.

This clone was seen once. The chain carries TRBV28 and TRBJ2-7, with no clear D. The CDR3 has 12 residues. CDR1 and CDR2 (germline): MDHEN, SYDVKM. The V and J ends lost 6 bases and 7 bases respectively, with 13 bases between them. The CDR3, as DNA: TGTGCCAGCAGCCCTAGGAGTCTAGAGCAGTACTTC. Protein sequence: CASSPRSLEQYF.

V usage is TRBV28 and J usage is TRBJ1-1; 10 nucleotides align to TRBD1. Germline V CDR1 and CDR2: MDHEN, SYDVKM. Trimming removed 6 bases from V and 9 bases from J; junction bases left unmatched: 22. The CDR3 is 18 residues long. The CDR3 loop is CASRTGTGDTLSLKKAFF. For the CDR3, the DNA is TGTGCCAGCAGAACCGGGACAGGGGATACCCTATCCCTTAAGAAAGCTTTCTTT.

This chain connects TRBV5-1 to TRBJ1-5; TRBD1 matches 7 bases. This CDR3 spans 14 amino acids. Trimming at V came to 5 bases and at J to 11 bases, leaving 13 bases not matched to a gene. The germline V gene encodes CDR1 SGHRS and CDR2 YFSETQ. CDR3 residues: CASRTGALSGAQHF. In DNA, the CDR3 is TGCGCCAGCAGAACAGGGGCCTTGAGTGGTGCCCAGCATTTT.

The genes are TRBV10-3 and TRBJ2-3, with 9 bases aligning to TRBD2. The CDR3 consists of 16 residues. Germline V gene data show CDR1 as ENHRY and CDR2 as SYGVKD. The trim removed 5 bases at V and 4 bases at J, leaving 10 bases unmatched. For the CDR3, the DNA is TGTGCCATCAGTCCCCTCGCGGGGGGGAGCGCAGATACGCAGTATTTT. It is translated as CAISPLAGGSADTQYF.

The chain recombines TRBV7-9 with TRBJ1-2; 10 bases agree with TRBD1. CDR1 and CDR2 from the germline V gene are SEHNR and FQNEAQ (reference sequence). Germline trimming cut 7 bases from V and 2 bases from J; bases unmatched to any gene: 7. The CDR3 sequence is 15 residues long. CDR3 sequence (DNA): TGTGCCAGCACCAAGGCGGGACAGGGGAACTATGGCTACACCTTC. It codes for CASTKAGQGNYGYTF.

The gene calls are TRBV5-1 and TRBJ1-6, with 7 bases that match TRBD1. In germline, CDR1 is SGHRS, CDR2 YFSETQ. Trimming removed 1 base from V and 8 bases from J; junction bases left unmatched: 9. This CDR3 region has 16 residues. The CDR3 DNA follows: TGCGCCAGCAGCTTGCAACCCGCAGGGGGAGATTCACCCCTCCACTTT. This gives the protein CASSLQPAGGDSPLHF.

The chain has TRBV7-3 and TRBJ2-2, with TRBD1 matching 11 bases. Germline CDR1 reads SGHTA; CDR2 reads FQGTGA. There are 16 residues in the CDR3. After removal of 5 bases from V and 6 bases from J, the junction contained 8 bases not matched to a gene. CDR3 sequence reads: CASSPRGTGGPGELFF. The CDR3 DNA follows: TGTGCCAGCAGCCCCAGGGGGACAGGGGGGCCCGGGGAGCTGTTTTTT.

The chain combines TRBV27 with TRBJ2-7, with 7 nucleotides matching TRBD1. The CDR3 has 15 amino acids. Germline-derived CDR1 and CDR2 are MNHEY and SMNVEV (reference sequence). V trimming: 1 base; J trimming: 1 base; junction bases outside the gene matches: 4. The chain's CDR3 is CASSLFPGGSYEQYF. The CDR3 nucleotides are TGTGCCAGCAGTTTATTTCCAGGGGGATCCTACGAGCAGTACTTC.

There are a few counts of this clone. The chain is built from TRBV28 and TRBJ1-5; possible D gene TRBD1, 6 bases. The CDR3 is made up of 15 amino acids. The V end lost 8 bases, the J end lost 0 bases, and 14 bases lay between the germline ends. The germline CDR1 and CDR2 sequences are MDHEN and SYDVKM. The CDR3 loop is CASHRTAYSNQPQHF. The CDR3 DNA is TGTGCCAGCCACCGGACAGCATATAGCAATCAGCCCCAGCATTTT.

The rearrangement joins TRBV20-1 to TRBJ1-1; no definite D call. V lost 5 bases and J lost 8, with 12 bases in between. Per the germline V gene, CDR1 is DFQATT and CDR2 is SNEGSKA (reference sequence). The CDR3 sequence is 11 residues long. The CDR3 coding sequence is TGCAGTGCTCCTCGAGGGAGAGAAGCTTTCTTT. Protein product: CSAPRGREAFF.

The V call is TRBV19, the J call TRBJ1-3; D unresolved. Germline-derived CDR1 and CDR2 are LNHDA and SQIVND (reference sequence). This CDR3 is 17 amino acids long. Trimming pared 7 bases from V and 0 bases from J, leaving 19 bases between. CDR3 bases: TGTGCCAGTATGAATGGGCTGGGCGTAAGCTCTGGAAACACCATATATTTT. Its protein is CASMNGLGVSSGNTIYF.

The chain recombines TRBV6-6 with TRBJ2-1; 13 positions match TRBD2. Germline loops: CDR1 MNHNY, CDR2 SVGAGI (reference sequence). This CDR3 spans 15 amino acids. Trimming removed 6 bases from V and 6 bases from J; junction bases left unmatched: 5. The chain's CDR3 is CASRPRTSGSNEQFF. CDR3 bases: TGTGCCAGCAGGCCTCGGACTAGCGGGAGCAATGAGCAGTTCTTC.

The genes are TRBV4-1 and TRBJ1-5; D is perhaps TRBD1 (6 bases). Germline V CDR1 and CDR2: MGHRA, YSYEKL. V lost 1 base and J lost 5, with 12 bases in between. The CDR3 runs 15 residues. This CDR3 reads CASSQARDIYQPQHF. The CDR3 DNA reads as TGCGCCAGCAGCCAAGCCCGGGACATATATCAGCCCCAGCATTTT.

V and J are TRBV9 and TRBJ2-7; TRBD1 matches at 8 bases. The CDR3 runs 15 residues. Germline CDR1 is SGDLS and CDR2 is YYNGEE. J was trimmed by 5 bases and V by 0 bases; bases with no gene match: 7. CDR3 sequence: CASSVAGTGGDEQYF. For the CDR3, the DNA is TGTGCCAGCAGCGTAGCCGGGACAGGTGGGGACGAGCAGTACTTC.

The gene calls are TRBV7-8 and TRBJ2-7; 7 bases line up with TRBD1. Germline values: CDR1 SGHVS, CDR2 FQNEAQ. CDR3 length equals 17 residues. Unmatched junction bases numbered 13, after V lost 3 bases and J lost 2 bases. Here the CDR3 reads CASSLRGSGQFTYEQYF. The CDR3 DNA follows: TGTGCCAGCAGCTTGAGGGGCTCGGGACAGTTTACCTACGAGCAGTACTTC.